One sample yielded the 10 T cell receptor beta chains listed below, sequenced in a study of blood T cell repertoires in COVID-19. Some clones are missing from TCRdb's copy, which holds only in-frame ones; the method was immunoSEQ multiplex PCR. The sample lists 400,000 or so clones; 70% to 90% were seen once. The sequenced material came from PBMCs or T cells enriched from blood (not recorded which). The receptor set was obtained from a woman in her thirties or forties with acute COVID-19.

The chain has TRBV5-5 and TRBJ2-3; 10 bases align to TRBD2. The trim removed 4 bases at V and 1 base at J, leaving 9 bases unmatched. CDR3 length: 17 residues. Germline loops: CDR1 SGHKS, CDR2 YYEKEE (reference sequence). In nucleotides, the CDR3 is TGTGCCAGCAGCACAGGACTAGCGGAAGCGGGCACAGATACGCAGTATTTT. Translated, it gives CASSTGLAEAGTDTQYF.

The CDR3 region is CASEDSGGARETQYF. CDR3 DNA sequence: TGTGCCAGTGAGGATAGCGGGGGGGCCAGAGAGACCCAGTACTTC. The chain couples TRBV19 to TRBJ2-5, with TRBD2 matching 11 bases. V dropped 8 bases and J dropped 4; count of bases not matched to a gene: 9. This CDR3 is built from 15 residues. The germline V gene has CDR1 LNHDA and CDR2 SQIVND (reference sequence).

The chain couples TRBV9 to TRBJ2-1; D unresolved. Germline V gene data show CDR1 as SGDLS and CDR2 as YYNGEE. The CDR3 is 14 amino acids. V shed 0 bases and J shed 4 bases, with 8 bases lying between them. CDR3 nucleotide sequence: TGTGCCAGCAGCGTAGAGAGCTATTACAATGAGCAGTTCTTC. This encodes CASSVESYYNEQFF.

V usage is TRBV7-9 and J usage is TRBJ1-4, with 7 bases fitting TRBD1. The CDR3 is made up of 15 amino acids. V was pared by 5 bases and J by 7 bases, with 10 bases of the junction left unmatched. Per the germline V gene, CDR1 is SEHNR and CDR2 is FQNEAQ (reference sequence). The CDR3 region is CASSPTGDGGEKLFF. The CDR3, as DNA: TGTGCCAGCAGCCCCACAGGGGACGGTGGTGAAAAACTGTTTTTT.

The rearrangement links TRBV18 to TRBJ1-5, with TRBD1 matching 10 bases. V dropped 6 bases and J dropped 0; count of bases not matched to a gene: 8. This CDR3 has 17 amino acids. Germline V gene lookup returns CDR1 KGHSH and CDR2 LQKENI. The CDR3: CASSPDRGVYSNQPQHF. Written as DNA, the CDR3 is TGTGCCAGCTCCCCGGACAGGGGGGTTTATAGCAATCAGCCCCAGCATTTT.

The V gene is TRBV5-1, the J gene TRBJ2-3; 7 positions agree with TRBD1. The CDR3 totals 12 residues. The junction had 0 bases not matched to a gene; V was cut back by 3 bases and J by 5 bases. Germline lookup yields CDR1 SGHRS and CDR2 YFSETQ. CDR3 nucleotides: TGCGCCAGCAGCTGGGACAGAGATACGCAGTATTTT. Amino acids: CASSWDRDTQYF.

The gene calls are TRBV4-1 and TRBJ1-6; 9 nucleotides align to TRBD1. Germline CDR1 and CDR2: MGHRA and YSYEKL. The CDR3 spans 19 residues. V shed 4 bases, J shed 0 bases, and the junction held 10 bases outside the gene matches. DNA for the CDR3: TGCGCCAGCAGCCCCGGACAGGGGCCGACGAGCTCCTATAATTCACCCCTCCACTTT. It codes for CASSPGQGPTSSYNSPLHF.

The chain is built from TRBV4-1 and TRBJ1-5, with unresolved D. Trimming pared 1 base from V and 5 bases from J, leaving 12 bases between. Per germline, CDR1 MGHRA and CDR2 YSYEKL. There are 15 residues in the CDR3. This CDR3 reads CASSQGWGDHQPQHF. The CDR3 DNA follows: TGCGCCAGCAGCCAAGGTTGGGGAGATCATCAGCCCCAGCATTTT.

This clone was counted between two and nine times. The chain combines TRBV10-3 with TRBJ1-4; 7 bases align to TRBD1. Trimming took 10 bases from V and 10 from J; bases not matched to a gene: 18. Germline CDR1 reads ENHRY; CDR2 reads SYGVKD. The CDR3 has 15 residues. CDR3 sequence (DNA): TGTGCCACCCAGAGAGACCGGGGCGCAGGGGGAAAACTGTTTTTT. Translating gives CATQRDRGAGGKLFF.

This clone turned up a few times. CDR3 in amino acids: CASSYSNTWTGTNYGYTF. As DNA, the CDR3 is TGTGCCAGCAGTTACTCTAATACCTGGACAGGGACTAACTATGGCTACACCTTC. The chain is built from TRBV6-2 or TRBV6-3 and TRBJ1-2; 8 nucleotides align to TRBD1. J lost 0 bases, V lost 0 bases, and 9 bases had no gene match. From germline, CDR1 is MNHEY and CDR2 SVGEGT. The CDR3 has 18 residues.